The 5 T cell receptor beta chains below were found in one sample sequenced in a study of identifying expanded T cells in peripheral blood. The repertoire was sequenced with immunoSEQ multiplex PCR; TCRdb's copy has only in-frame clones and lacks some. The profile shows under 110,000 clones, around nine tenths of them singletons. Source material: blood. The receptors were gathered from a person aged 18 to 75 in good health.

The V and J genes are TRBV15 and TRBJ1-2, with 10 positions matching TRBD1. The CDR3 consists of 18 residues. V gave up 11 bases and J gave up 4 bases; unmatched junction bases: 22. CDR1 is LNHNV and CDR2 is YYDKDF in the germline V gene (reference sequence). CDR3 sequence (DNA): TGTGCCGCCGGTTCCGGGACAGGGGTGGCGTTCGGAGTCTATGGCTACACCTTC. Protein: CAAGSGTGVAFGVYGYTF.

The chain combines TRBV4-3 with TRBJ1-3; TRBD1 matches at 12 bases. Germline V lookup: CDR1 LGHNA, CDR2 YSLEER. This CDR3 is built from 19 residues. The V and J ends lost 2 bases and 0 bases, in that order; junction bases with no gene match: 8. CDR3 DNA: TGCGCCAGCAGCCAAATAGGGGGGACAGGGGGCTTCTCTGGAAACACCATATATTTT. Translating gives CASSQIGGTGGFSGNTIYF.

This chain joins TRBV6-5 and TRBJ1-3; possible D gene TRBD1, 5 bases. The germline V gene encodes CDR1 MNHEY and CDR2 SVGAGI. With 2 bases removed from V and 4 bases from J, the gap between germline ends came to 12 bases. The CDR3 is 15 amino acids. The CDR3 loop reads CASSYQQAAGNTIYF. The CDR3 DNA reads TGTGCCAGCAGTTACCAACAGGCGGCCGGAAACACCATATATTTT.

The CDR3: CASSQFRRGSSNEKLFF. The CDR3 region has the DNA TGCGCCAGCAGTCAATTCCGTCGAGGTTCGTCTAATGAAAAACTGTTTTTT. V is TRBV23-1 and J is TRBJ1-4; D is ambiguous. TRBV23-1 is recorded as an ORF, its role being uncertain. This CDR3 is built from 17 residues. V was trimmed by 1 base and J by 3 bases, leaving 15 bases between them.

V usage is TRBV5-1 and J usage is TRBJ2-6; no firm D call. V gave up 6 bases and J gave up 6 bases, with 16 bases separating them. The CDR3 contains 15 residues. The germline CDR1 and CDR2 sequences are SGHRS and YFSETQ. In nucleotides, the CDR3 is TGCGCCAGCACCCGCCCGAGCAGTCTGGCCAACGTCCTGACTTTC. The encoded protein is CASTRPSSLANVLTF. The variable domain in full, with the rest retrieved from reference TRBV5-1 and TRBJ2-6, is KAGVTQTPRYLIKTRGQQVTLSCSPISGHRSVSWYQQTPGQGLQFLFEYFSETQRNKGNFPGRFSGRQFSNSRSEMNVSTLELGDSALYLCASTRPSSLANVLTFGAGSRLTVL.